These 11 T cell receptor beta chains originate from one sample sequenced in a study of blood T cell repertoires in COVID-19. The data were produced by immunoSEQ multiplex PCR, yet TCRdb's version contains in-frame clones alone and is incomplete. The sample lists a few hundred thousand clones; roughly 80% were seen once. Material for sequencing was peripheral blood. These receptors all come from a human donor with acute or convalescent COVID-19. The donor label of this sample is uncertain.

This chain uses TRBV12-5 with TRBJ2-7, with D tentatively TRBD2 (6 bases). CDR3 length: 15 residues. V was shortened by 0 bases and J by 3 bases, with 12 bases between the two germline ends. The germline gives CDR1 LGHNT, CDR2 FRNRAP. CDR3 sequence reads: CASGLVRGTYYEQYF. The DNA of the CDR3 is TGTGCTAGTGGTTTGGTACGGGGGACCTACTACGAGCAGTACTTC.

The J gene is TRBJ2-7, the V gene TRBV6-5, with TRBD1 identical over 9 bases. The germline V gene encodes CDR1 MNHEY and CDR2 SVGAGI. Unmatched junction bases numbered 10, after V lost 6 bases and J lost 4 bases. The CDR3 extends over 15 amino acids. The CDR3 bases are TGTGCCAGCAGCGGTCCCGGGACAGGGATATACGAGCAGTACTTC. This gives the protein CASSGPGTGIYEQYF.

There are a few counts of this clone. The CDR3 reads CASKREANQPQHF. As DNA, the CDR3 is TGTGCCAGCAAGAGGGAGGCCAATCAGCCCCAGCATTTT. This rearrangement joins TRBV12-3 or TRBV12-4 to TRBJ1-5; no clear D gene. V dropped 7 bases and J dropped 3 bases, with 10 bases sitting between them. The CDR3 spans 13 residues.

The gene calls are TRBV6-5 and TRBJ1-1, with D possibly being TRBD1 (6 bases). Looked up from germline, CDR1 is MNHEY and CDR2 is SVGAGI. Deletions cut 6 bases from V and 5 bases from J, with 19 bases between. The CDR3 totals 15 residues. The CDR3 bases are TGTGCCAGCAGAGTGGGAAGGGGGGGTGTTACTGAAGCTTTCTTT. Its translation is CASRVGRGGVTEAFF.

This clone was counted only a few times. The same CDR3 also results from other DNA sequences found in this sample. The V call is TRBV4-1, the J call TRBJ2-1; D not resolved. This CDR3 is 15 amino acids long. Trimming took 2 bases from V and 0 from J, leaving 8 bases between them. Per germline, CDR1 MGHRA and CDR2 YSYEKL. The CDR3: CASSQSQDSYNEQFF. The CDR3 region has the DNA TGCGCCAGCAGCCAAAGCCAGGACTCCTACAATGAGCAGTTCTTC.

CDR3 bases: TGCGCCAGCAGCTTGGTACCAGGGTACCAAGAGACCCAGTACTTC. It is translated as CASSLVPGYQETQYF. The chain uses TRBV5-1 and TRBJ2-5, with D possibly being TRBD1 (5 bases). Trimming took 0 bases from V and 0 from J, leaving 9 bases between them. The germline gives CDR1 SGHRS, CDR2 YFSETQ. The CDR3 extends over 15 amino acids.

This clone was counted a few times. The CDR3 DNA reads TGTGCCAGCAGCTTTCAGGGGAACACTGAAGCTTTCTTT. Amino acid sequence: CASSFQGNTEAFF. The J gene is TRBJ1-1, the V gene TRBV3-1 (or the pseudogene TRBV3-2), with D perhaps matching TRBD1 (5 bases). Trimming shortened V by 5 bases and J by 1 base, and 8 bases separated the two germline ends. CDR1 and CDR2 from the germline V gene are LGHDT and YNNKEL (reference sequence). This CDR3 has 13 residues.

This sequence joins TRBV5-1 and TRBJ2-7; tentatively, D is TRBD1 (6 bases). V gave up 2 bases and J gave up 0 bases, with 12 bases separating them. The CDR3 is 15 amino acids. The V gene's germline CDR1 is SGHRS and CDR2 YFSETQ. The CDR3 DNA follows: TGCGCCAGCAGCTTATCAGGACAGATCTCCTACGAGCAGTACTTC. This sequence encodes CASSLSGQISYEQYF. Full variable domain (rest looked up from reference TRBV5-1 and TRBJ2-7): KAGVTQTPRYLIKTRGQQVTLSCSPISGHRSVSWYQQTPGQGLQFLFEYFSETQRNKGNFPGRFSGRQFSNSRSEMNVSTLELGDSALYLCASSLSGQISYEQYFGPGTRLTVT.

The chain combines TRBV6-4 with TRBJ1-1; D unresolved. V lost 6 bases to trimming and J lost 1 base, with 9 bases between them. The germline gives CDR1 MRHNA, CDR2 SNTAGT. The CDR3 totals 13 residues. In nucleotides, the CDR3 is TGTGCCAGCAGCACAGATTGGAACACTGAAGCTTTCTTT. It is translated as CASSTDWNTEAFF.

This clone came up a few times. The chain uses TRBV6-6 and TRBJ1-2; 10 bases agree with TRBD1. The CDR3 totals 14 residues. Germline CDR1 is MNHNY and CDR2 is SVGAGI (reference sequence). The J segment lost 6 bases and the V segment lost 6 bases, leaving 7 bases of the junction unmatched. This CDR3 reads CASRKGDRGHGYTF. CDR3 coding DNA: TGTGCCAGCAGGAAGGGGGACAGGGGCCATGGCTACACCTTC.

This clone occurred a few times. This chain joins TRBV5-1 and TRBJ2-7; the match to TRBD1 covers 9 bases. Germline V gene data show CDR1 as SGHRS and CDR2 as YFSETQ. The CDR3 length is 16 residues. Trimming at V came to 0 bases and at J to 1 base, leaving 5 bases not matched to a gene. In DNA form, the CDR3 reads TGCGCCAGCAGCTTGGAGACAGGGGGAGGTTCCTACGAGCAGTACTTC. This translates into CASSLETGGGSYEQYF.